This T cell receptor (beta chain) stems from a study of blood T cell repertoires in COVID-19. As for the study in general: Italy, Spain and the United States were the sources of the convalescent and acute COVID-19 samples. Nucleic acid was either cDNA or gDNA, and it came from T cells, B-cell-depleted T cells, or PBMCs.

Original methodology: Reference gene primer amplification gave nucleated cell count estimates. Clones were sequenced by immunoSEQ multiplex PCR, and TCRdb holds only the in-frame ones, with some missing. V, J and clone size are taken as reported in that table, and D and trimming were inferred from the DNA itself. Of fewer than 250,000 clones listed, about 85% are singletons. This CDR3 contains 16 residues. Per the germline V gene, CDR1 is LGHNA and CDR2 is YSLEER. Trimming pared 0 bases from V and 2 bases from J, leaving 13 bases between. This receptor was taken from a man aged 35 to 55 with acute or convalescent COVID-19. V usage is TRBV4-3 and J usage is TRBJ1-2; perhaps TRBD1 as D (5 bases). Specimen: peripheral blood. Here the CDR3 reads CASSQDRGGGNYGYTF. CDR3 DNA sequence: TGCGCCAGCAGCCAAGATCGTGGGGGGGGAAACTATGGCTACACCTTC.